This entry describes one TCR beta chain. This sample is drawn from a study of blood T cell repertoires in COVID-19. Study information: Sample material is recorded as cDNA or gDNA derived from T cells, B-cell-depleted T cells, or PBMCs.

The study recruited people aged about 18 to 95 years across approximately 24 US areas. Clinical history reported by participants formed the basis on which cohorts were assigned. Original handling: Estimation of nucleated cell counts was performed using reference gene primer amplification. The assay was immunoSEQ multiplex PCR, and TCRdb's table has in-frame clones only and misses some. The V and J calls and clone size are taken from that table; D and trimming were inferred from the DNA. The sample carries under 300,000 clones, approximately 86% recorded once. The clonotype originates from a woman aged 40 to 49 with acute COVID-19. Material: PBMCs or T cells enriched from blood (not recorded which).

As DNA, the CDR3 is TGTGCCAGTAGTATAGAGCGCCGGGGGACTAGAGAGACCCAGTACTTC. Its translation: CASSIERRGTRETQYF. The gene calls are TRBV19 and TRBJ2-5, with 8 bases that match TRBD2. In germline, CDR1 is LNHDA, CDR2 SQIVND (reference sequence). This CDR3 has 16 amino acids. J gave up 4 bases and V 0 bases, and 7 bases lay outside the gene matches.